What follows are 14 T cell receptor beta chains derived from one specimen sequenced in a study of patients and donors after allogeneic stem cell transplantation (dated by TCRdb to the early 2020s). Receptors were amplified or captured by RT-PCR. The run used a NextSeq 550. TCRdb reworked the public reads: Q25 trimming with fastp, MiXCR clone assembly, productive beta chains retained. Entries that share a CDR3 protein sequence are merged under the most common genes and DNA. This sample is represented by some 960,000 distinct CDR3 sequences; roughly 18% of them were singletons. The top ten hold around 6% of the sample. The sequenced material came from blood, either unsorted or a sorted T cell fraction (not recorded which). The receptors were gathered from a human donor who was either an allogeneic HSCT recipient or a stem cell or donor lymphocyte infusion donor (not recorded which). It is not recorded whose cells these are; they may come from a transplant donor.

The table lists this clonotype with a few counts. The CDR3 coding sequence is TGCGCCAGCAAGGTAACGGGATACAATGAGCAGTTCTTC. Translated, it gives CASKVTGYNEQFF. V gene TRBV5-1 combines with J gene TRBJ2-1, with D tentatively TRBD2 (5 bases). There are 13 residues in the CDR3. Germline CDR1 SGHRS, CDR2 YFSETQ. V shed 6 bases and J shed 4 bases, with 11 bases lying between them.

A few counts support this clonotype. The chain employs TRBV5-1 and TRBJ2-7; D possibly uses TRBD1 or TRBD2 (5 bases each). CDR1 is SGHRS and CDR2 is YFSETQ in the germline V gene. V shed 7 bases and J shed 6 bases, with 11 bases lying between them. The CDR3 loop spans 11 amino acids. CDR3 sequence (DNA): TGCGCCAGCTCAGGGACGGGCGAGCAGTACTTC. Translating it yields CASSGTGEQYF.

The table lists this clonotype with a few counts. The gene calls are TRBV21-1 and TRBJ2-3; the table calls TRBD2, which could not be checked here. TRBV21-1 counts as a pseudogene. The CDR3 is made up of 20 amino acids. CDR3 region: CASSKFDLRGREGCTDTQYF. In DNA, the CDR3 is TGTGCCAGCAGCAAATTTGATCTGAGAGGGCGGGAGGGCTGCACAGATACGCAGTATTTT.

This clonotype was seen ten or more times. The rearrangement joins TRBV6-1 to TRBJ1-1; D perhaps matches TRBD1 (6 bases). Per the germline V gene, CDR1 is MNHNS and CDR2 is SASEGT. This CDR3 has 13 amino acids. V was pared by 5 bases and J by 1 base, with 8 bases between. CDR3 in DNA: TGTGCCAGCAGTAGGGACACGAACACTGAAGCTTTCTTT. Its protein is CASSRDTNTEAFF.

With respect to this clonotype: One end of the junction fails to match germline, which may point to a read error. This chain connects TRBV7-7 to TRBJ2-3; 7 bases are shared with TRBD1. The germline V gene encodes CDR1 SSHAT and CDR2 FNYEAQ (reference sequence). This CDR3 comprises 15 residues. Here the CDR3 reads CASSPTGTDTDTQYF. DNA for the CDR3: TGTGCTAGCAGCCCCACGGGGACAGACACAGATACGCAGTATTTT.

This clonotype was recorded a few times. Written as DNA, the CDR3 is TGTGCCAGCAGTCCACCCCGGGACACCAGTGAGCAGTTCTTC. It codes for CASSPPRDTSEQFF. The genes are TRBV12-3 or TRBV12-4 and TRBJ2-1; possibly TRBD1 for D (6 bases). The CDR3 is 14 amino acids. Trimming took off 5 bases at V and 9 bases at J, with 17 bases between the two ends.

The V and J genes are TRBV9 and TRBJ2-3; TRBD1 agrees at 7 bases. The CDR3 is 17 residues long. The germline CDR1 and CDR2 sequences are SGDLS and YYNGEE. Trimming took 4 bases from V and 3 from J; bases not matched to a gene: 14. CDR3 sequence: CASSPSSGQGVTDTQYF. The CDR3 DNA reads TGTGCCAGCAGCCCGAGCTCGGGCCAGGGGGTAACAGATACGCAGTATTTT.

The CDR3 loop reads CASGGTKAYEQYF. The CDR3 coding sequence is TGTGCCAGCGGAGGGACTAAAGCCTACGAGCAGTACTTC. The chain uses TRBV2 and TRBJ2-7; 7 bases align to TRBD2. CDR1 is SNHLY, CDR2 FYNNEI, per germline. The CDR3 sequence is 13 residues long. V lost 8 bases and J lost 2; bases outside the gene matches: 6. The complete variable domain, with remaining parts taken from reference TRBV2 and TRBJ2-7, reads EPEVTQTPSHQVTQMGQEVILRCVPISNHLYFYWYRQILGQKVEFLVSFYNNEISEKSEIFDDQFSVERPDGSNFTLKIRSTKLEDSAMYFCASGGTKAYEQYFGPGTRLTVT.

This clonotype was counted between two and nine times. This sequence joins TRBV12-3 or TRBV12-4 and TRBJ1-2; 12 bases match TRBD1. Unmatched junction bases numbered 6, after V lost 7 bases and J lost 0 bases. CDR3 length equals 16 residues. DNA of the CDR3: TGTGCCAGCAAACCGGGACAGGGGGCCCCTAACTATGGCTACACCTTC. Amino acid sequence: CASKPGQGAPNYGYTF.

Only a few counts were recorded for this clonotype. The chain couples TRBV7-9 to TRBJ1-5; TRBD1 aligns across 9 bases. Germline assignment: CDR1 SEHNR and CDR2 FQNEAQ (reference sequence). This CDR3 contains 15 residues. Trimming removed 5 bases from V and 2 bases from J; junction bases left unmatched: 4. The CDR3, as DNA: TGTGCCAGCAGCGGTAGGACAGGGGGCAATCAGCCCCAGCATTTT. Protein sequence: CASSGRTGGNQPQHF.

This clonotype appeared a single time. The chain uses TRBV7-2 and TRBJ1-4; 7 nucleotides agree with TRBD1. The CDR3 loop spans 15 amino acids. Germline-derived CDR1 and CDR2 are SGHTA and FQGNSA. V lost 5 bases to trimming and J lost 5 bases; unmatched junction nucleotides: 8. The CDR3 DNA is TGTGCCAGCAGCCTTAGGACAGGACCGAATGAAAAACTGTTTTTT. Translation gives CASSLRTGPNEKLFF.

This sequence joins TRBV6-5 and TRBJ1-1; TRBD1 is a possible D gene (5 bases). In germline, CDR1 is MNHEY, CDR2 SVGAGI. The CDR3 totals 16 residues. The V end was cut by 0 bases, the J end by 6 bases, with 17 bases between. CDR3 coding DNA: TGTGCCAGCAGTTACTCGGGGTCGCGGGGGGAGGCTGAAGCTTTCTTT. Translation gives CASSYSGSRGEAEAFF.

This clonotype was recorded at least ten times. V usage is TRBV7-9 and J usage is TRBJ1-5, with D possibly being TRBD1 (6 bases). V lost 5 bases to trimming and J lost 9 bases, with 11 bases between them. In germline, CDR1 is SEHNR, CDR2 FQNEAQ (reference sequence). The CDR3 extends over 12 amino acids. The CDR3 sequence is CASSLQGWPQHF. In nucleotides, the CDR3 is TGTGCCAGCAGCCTACAGGGTTGGCCCCAGCATTTT.

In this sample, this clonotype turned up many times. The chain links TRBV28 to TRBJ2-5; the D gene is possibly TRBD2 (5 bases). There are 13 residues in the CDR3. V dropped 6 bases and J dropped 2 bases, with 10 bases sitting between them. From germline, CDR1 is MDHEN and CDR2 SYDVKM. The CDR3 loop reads CASRRGLQETQYF. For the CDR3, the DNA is TGTGCCAGCAGGCGAGGACTTCAAGAGACCCAGTACTTC.